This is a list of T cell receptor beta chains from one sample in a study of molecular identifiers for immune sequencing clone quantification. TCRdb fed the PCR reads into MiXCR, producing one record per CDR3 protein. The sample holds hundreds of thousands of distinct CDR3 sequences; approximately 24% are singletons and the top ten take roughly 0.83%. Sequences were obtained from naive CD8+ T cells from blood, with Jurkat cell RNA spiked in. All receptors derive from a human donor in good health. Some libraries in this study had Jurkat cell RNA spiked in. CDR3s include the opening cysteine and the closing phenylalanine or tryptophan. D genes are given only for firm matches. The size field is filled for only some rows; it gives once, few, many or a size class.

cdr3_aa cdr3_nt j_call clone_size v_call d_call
CASSMGQGVNNEQFF TGTGCCAGCAGCATGGGACAGGGGGTGAACAATGAGCAGTTCTTC TRBJ2-1 many TRBV3-1 TRBD1
CASSSLTGPKSNTEAFF TGTGCCAGCAGCTCCCTTACAGGGCCCAAGTCGAACACTGAAGCTTTCTTT TRBJ1-1 few TRBV7-9 .
CASSYTSPGTDTQYF TGTGCCAGCAGTTATACTAGCCCGGGCACAGATACGCAGTATTTT TRBJ2-3 many TRBV27 .
CASSQSILGYDEQFF TGTGCCAGCAGCCAATCGATCCTAGGGTACGATGAGCAGTTCTTC TRBJ2-1 few TRBV16 .
CASSSDLTYEQYF TGCGCCAGCAGCTCGGACTTAACCTACGAGCAGTACTTC TRBJ2-7 many TRBV5-1 .
CSAPGTSSYNEQFF TGCAGTGCCCCCGGGACTAGCTCCTACAATGAGCAGTTCTTC TRBJ2-1 many TRBV20-1 TRBD2
CASSSNRESTDTQYF TGTGCCAGCAGCTCGAACAGGGAATCCACAGATACGCAGTATTTT TRBJ2-3 many TRBV7-9 .
CASSPVVRTGMNTEAFF TGTGCCAGCAGTCCCGTCGTCCGGACGGGGATGAACACTGAAGCTTTCTTT TRBJ1-1 . TRBV6-1 .
CASVEGGPGETQYF TGTGCCAGCGTTGAGGGGGGTCCTGGGGAGACCCAGTACTTC TRBJ2-5 . TRBV12-3/TRBV12-4 .
CASSTETGLPYGYTF TGTGCCAGCAGCACGGAAACCGGGCTCCCCTATGGCTACACCTTC TRBJ1-2 . TRBV7-9 .
CASSEGWEQYF TGTGCCAGCAGTGAAGGTTGGGAGCAGTACTTC TRBJ2-7 few TRBV2 .
CASSPHSGRGVYEQYF TGTGCCAGCAGTCCCCATAGCGGGAGGGGAGTCTACGAGCAGTACTTC TRBJ2-7 few TRBV12-3/TRBV12-4 TRBD2
CSAAPGNTEAFF TGCAGCGCCGCCCCGGGGAACACTGAAGCTTTCTTT TRBJ1-1 many TRBV29-1 .
CASSGGGLAGLSSYNEQFF TGTGCCAGTAGTGGTGGGGGACTAGCGGGCCTATCCTCCTACAATGAGCAGTTCTTC TRBJ2-1 . TRBV19 TRBD2
CAWSSTSRQETRYF TGTGCCTGGAGTTCAACATCCCGCCAAGAGACCCGGTACTTC TRBJ2-5 . TRBV30 .
CASSAGQGLTNTGELFF TGTGCCAGCAGCGCTGGACAGGGGTTGACGAACACCGGGGAGCTGTTTTTT TRBJ2-2 many TRBV9 TRBD1